Shown below are 21 T cell receptor beta chains from a single sample sequenced in a study of blood T cells in healthy people across ages. Combining a sample-barcoded 5' primer with a J-beta primer mix, a second PCR ran for roughly 7 to 11 cycles. TCRdb re-analysed the 5' RACE reads in MiXCR, keeping a single row per CDR3 protein. The sample yields about 750,000 distinct CDR3 sequences, 40% to 65% seen once. The sample comprised blood. The receptors were sampled from a man older than 75 in good health.

The V call is TRBV7-9, the J call TRBJ2-7, with D tentatively TRBD1 or TRBD2 (6 bases each). Germline-derived CDR1 and CDR2 are SEHNR and FQNEAQ (reference sequence). The CDR3 totals 15 residues. V was shortened by 5 bases and J by 2 bases, with 16 bases between the two germline ends. Written as DNA, the CDR3 is TGTGCCAGCAGCAAGGGGGAGGACGGAACCTACGAGCAGTACTTC. Encoded protein: CASSKGEDGTYEQYF.

This clonotype has only a few counts. This chain joins TRBV12-3 or TRBV12-4 and TRBJ2-3; 8 nucleotides line up with TRBD1. The CDR3 covers 16 residues. Losses at the gene ends were 5 bases for V and 14 bases for J; bases not matched to a gene: 21. CDR3 in DNA: TGTGCCAGCAGTAAACGAGGGACAGGTTGGCACAGATACGCGTATTTT. Protein product: CASSKRGTGWHRYAYF.

This clonotype has only a few counts. This chain uses TRBV7-2 with TRBJ2-5, with 10 bases identical to TRBD2. The assigned J gene may be wrong: the sequence end matches TRBJ2-7 better. Germline loops: CDR1 SGHTA, CDR2 FQGNSA. The length of the CDR3 is 15 residues. CDR3 DNA: TGTGCCAGCAGCTTAAAAATAGCGGGAGGAGGCGAGCAGTACTTC. Encoded protein: CASSLKIAGGGEQYF.

V usage is TRBV7-9 and J usage is TRBJ2-1, with TRBD2 identical over 7 bases. The V and J ends lost 11 bases and 2 bases, in that order; junction bases with no gene match: 24. The CDR3 loop spans 19 amino acids. CDR1 SEHNR and CDR2 FQNEAQ come from the germline V gene (reference sequence). As DNA, the CDR3 is TGTGCCCTGGGAGGGGCGATAACGGCAGCTAGCGGACCCTACAATGAGCAGTTCTTC. Encoded protein: CALGGAITAASGPYNEQFF.

The chain joins TRBV15 to TRBJ1-2, with D tentatively TRBD1 (6 bases). This CDR3 has 13 residues. Trimming pared 3 bases from V and 8 bases from J, leaving 13 bases between. Germline lookup yields CDR1 LNHNV and CDR2 YYDKDF (reference sequence). The CDR3 sequence: CATSSRGKGGYTF. The CDR3 DNA follows: TGTGCCACCAGCAGCAGGGGCAAAGGGGGCTACACCTTC.

The V and J genes are TRBV20-1 and TRBJ2-1; 16 bases align to TRBD2. The CDR3 covers 18 residues. Germline V gene lookup returns CDR1 DFQATT and CDR2 SNEGSKA (reference sequence). V trimming: 6 bases; J trimming: 6 bases; junction bases outside the gene matches: 14. The chain's CDR3 is CSAIPGLAGGPIVNEQFF. The CDR3 DNA sequence: TGCAGTGCGATACCGGGACTAGCGGGAGGGCCGATTGTCAATGAGCAGTTCTTC.

This clonotype was recorded a few times. The genes are TRBV27 and TRBJ2-3; 10 bases line up with TRBD2. V lost 5 bases to trimming and J lost 6 bases; unmatched junction nucleotides: 5. The CDR3 covers 14 residues. Germline V gene lookup returns CDR1 MNHEY and CDR2 SMNVEV (reference sequence). The CDR3, as DNA: TGTGCCAGCAGTAGCGGGAGGGCGAGGGATACGCAGTATTTT. It yields the protein CASSSGRARDTQYF.

This clonotype was counted a few times. The V and J genes are TRBV20-1 and TRBJ2-7; D remains unclear. The CDR3 totals 13 residues. Trimming took 3 bases from V and 3 from J, leaving 12 bases between them. Germline V gene lookup returns CDR1 DFQATT and CDR2 SNEGSKA (reference sequence). In DNA form, the CDR3 reads TGCAGTGCTAGGAAGCACGGGTTCTACGAGCAGTACTTC. It is translated as CSARKHGFYEQYF.

This clonotype has just a few counts. The chain carries TRBV20-1 and TRBJ2-1; possible D gene TRBD2, 5 bases. CDR3 length: 13 amino acids. Germline lookup yields CDR1 DFQATT and CDR2 SNEGSKA (reference sequence). Deletions cut 4 bases from V and 0 bases from J, with 7 bases between. This chain's CDR3 is CSATGNSYNEQFF. The CDR3 coding sequence is TGCAGTGCTACCGGGAACTCCTACAATGAGCAGTTCTTC.

This rearrangement joins TRBV7-2 to TRBJ2-7; 8 bases agree with TRBD1. Germline values: CDR1 SGHTA, CDR2 FQGNSA. V shed 4 bases and J 2 bases; nucleotides not matched to a gene: 7. The CDR3 is made up of 15 amino acids. The CDR3 loop is CASSSRSGQAYEQYF. For the CDR3, the DNA is TGTGCCAGCAGCTCCCGCTCGGGACAGGCCTACGAGCAGTACTTC.

A note on this clonotype: One end of the junction fails to match germline, which may point to a read error. The V call is TRBV7-9, the J call TRBJ1-1; maybe TRBD1 (5 bases). The CDR3 spans 16 residues. Germline CDR1 reads SEHNR; CDR2 reads FQNEAQ (reference sequence). The CDR3 spells CASNLAGPTMNTEAFF. The CDR3 DNA is TGTGCCAGCAACTTAGCGGGGCCGACGATGAACACTGAAGCTTTCTTT.

This rearrangement joins TRBV12-3 or TRBV12-4 to TRBJ2-4; the match to TRBD1 covers 7 bases. J gave up 9 bases and V 2 bases, and 7 bases lay outside the gene matches. The CDR3 totals 14 residues. CDR3 amino acids: CASSLRQGEGIQYF. DNA for the CDR3: TGTGCCAGCAGTTTACGGCAGGGGGAAGGCATTCAGTACTTC.

Only one count was recorded for this clonotype. The chain links TRBV5-1 to TRBJ2-7; 10 nucleotides agree with TRBD2. This CDR3 has 14 amino acids. Per germline, CDR1 SGHRS and CDR2 YFSETQ. The V and J ends lost 0 bases and 7 bases, in that order; junction bases with no gene match: 4. The CDR3 DNA sequence: TGCGCCAGCAGCTTGGAAGCGGGAGGGGTGGAGCAGTACTTC. Translation: CASSLEAGGVEQYF.

This clonotype showed up just a few times. This sequence joins TRBV4-2 and TRBJ2-7, with unresolved D. V lost 4 bases and J 0 bases, leaving 13 bases between the germline ends. This CDR3 is built from 15 residues. Germline-derived CDR1 and CDR2 are LGHNA and YNFKEQ. DNA of the CDR3: TGTGCCAGCAGCCGTCGTAAGGACGCCTCCTACGAGCAGTACTTC. As protein: CASSRRKDASYEQYF.

This clonotype was seen a few times. V is TRBV9 and J is TRBJ2-1; 9 bases are a match to TRBD2. V dropped 3 bases and J dropped 8; count of bases not matched to a gene: 9. The CDR3 extends over 15 amino acids. Germline V gene data show CDR1 as SGDLS and CDR2 as YYNGEE. The CDR3 nucleotides are TGTGCCAGCAGCGCCCTTAGCGGGAGAACGGATGAGCAGTTCTTC. It translates to CASSALSGRTDEQFF.

Here the CDR3 reads CSAAPGTSKDRTQYF. CDR3 nucleotide sequence: TGCAGTGCTGCCCCCGGGACTAGCAAAGATCGGACCCAGTACTTC. This chain connects TRBV20-1 to TRBJ2-7; TRBD2 matches at 9 bases. The closer fit of TRBJ2-5 to the DNA end suggests the J call may be wrong. CDR3 length: 15 residues. Per germline, CDR1 DFQATT and CDR2 SNEGSKA (reference sequence).

This clonotype has just a few counts. The chain links TRBV7-2 to TRBJ1-1, with 9 bases matching TRBD1. The V and J ends lost 7 bases and 7 bases, in that order; junction bases with no gene match: 13. Looked up from germline, CDR1 is SGHTA and CDR2 is FQGNSA. The CDR3 consists of 15 residues. The chain's CDR3 is CASNPGRGQGGEAFF. The CDR3 nucleotides are TGTGCCAGCAACCCGGGGAGGGGACAGGGAGGTGAAGCTTTCTTT.

This rearrangement joins TRBV18 to TRBJ2-1; 8 bases are shared with TRBD1. This CDR3 comprises 16 residues. Per the germline V gene, CDR1 is KGHSH and CDR2 is LQKENI. Unmatched junction bases numbered 4, after V lost 2 bases and J lost 1 base. The CDR3 sequence: CASSPKRDRSYNEQFF. The CDR3 DNA follows: TGTGCCAGCTCACCAAAACGGGACAGGTCCTACAATGAGCAGTTCTTC.

This clonotype was seen a handful of times. The rearrangement links TRBV20-1 to TRBJ2-1, with D tentatively TRBD1 or TRBD2 (5 bases each). V was shortened by 1 base and J by 7 bases, with 29 bases between the two germline ends. The CDR3 runs to 19 residues. From germline, CDR1 is DFQATT and CDR2 SNEGSKA (reference sequence). The CDR3 DNA reads TGCAGTGCTAGAGGGGGACGAGGATTCGGGGCCGTTAACCGTAATGAGCAGTTCTTC. Residues: CSARGGRGFGAVNRNEQFF.

V and J are TRBV11-3 and TRBJ2-7, with TRBD1 matching 9 bases. The CDR3 loop spans 15 amino acids. Trimming took 5 bases from V and 2 from J; bases not matched to a gene: 7. Germline V gene sequence: CDR1 SGHNT, CDR2 YENEEA. This CDR3 reads CASSIQTGGTYEQYF. CDR3 DNA: TGTGCCAGCAGCATCCAGACAGGGGGGACCTACGAGCAGTACTTC.

This clonotype showed up just a few times. This chain joins TRBV7-9 and TRBJ2-1; D remains ambiguous. This CDR3 has 15 residues. Germline V gives CDR1 SEHNR, CDR2 FQNEAQ (reference sequence). V was trimmed by 2 bases and J by 2 bases, leaving 10 bases between them. The CDR3 sequence is CASSLSAATYNEQFF. In DNA form, the CDR3 reads TGTGCCAGCAGCTTATCTGCGGCTACCTACAATGAGCAGTTCTTC.